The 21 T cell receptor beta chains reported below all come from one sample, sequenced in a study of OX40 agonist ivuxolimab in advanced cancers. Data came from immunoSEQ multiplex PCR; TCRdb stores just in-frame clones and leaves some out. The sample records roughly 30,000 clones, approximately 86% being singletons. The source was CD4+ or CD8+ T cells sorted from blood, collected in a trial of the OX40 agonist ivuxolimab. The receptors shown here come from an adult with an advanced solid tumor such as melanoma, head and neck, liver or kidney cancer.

The CDR3 spells CASSMNLAGGIYEQYF. CDR3 DNA sequence: TGTGCCAGCAGCATGAACCTGGCGGGAGGGATCTACGAGCAGTACTTC. This chain uses TRBV28 with TRBJ2-7, with 9 bases fitting TRBD2. V shed 6 bases and J 3 bases; nucleotides not matched to a gene: 12. The CDR3 has 16 residues. Germline V lookup: CDR1 MDHEN, CDR2 SYDVKM.

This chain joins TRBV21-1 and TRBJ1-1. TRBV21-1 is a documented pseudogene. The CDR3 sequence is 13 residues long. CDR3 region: CASSKGRAWRAFF. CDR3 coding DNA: TGTGCCAGCAGCAAAGGAAGAGCGTGGAGAGCTTTCTTT.

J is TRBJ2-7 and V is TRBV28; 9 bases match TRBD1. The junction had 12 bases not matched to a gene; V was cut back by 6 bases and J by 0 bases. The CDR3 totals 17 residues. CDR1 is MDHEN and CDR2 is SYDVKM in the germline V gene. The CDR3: CASRSGFGQGFSYEQYF. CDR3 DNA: TGTGCCAGCAGGTCAGGATTCGGACAGGGGTTCTCCTACGAGCAGTACTTC.

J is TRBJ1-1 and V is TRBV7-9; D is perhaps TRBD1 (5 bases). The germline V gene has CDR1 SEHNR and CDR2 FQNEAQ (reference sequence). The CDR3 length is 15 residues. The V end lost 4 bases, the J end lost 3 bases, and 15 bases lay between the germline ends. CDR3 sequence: CASSSGTGGYTEAFF. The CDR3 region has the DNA TGTGCCAGCAGCTCCGGGACCGGGGGGTACACTGAAGCTTTCTTT.

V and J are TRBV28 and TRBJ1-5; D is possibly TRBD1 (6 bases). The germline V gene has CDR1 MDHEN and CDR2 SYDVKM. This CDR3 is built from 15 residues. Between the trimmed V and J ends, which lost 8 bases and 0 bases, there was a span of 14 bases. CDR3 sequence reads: CASLDRIYSNQPQHF. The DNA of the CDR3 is TGTGCCAGCCTTGACAGGATTTATAGCAATCAGCCCCAGCATTTT.

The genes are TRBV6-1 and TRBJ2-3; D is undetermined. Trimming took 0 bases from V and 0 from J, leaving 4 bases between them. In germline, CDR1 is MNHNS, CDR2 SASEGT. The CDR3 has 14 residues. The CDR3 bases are TGTGCCAGCAGTGAAGCGGACAGCACAGATACGCAGTATTTT. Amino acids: CASSEADSTDTQYF.

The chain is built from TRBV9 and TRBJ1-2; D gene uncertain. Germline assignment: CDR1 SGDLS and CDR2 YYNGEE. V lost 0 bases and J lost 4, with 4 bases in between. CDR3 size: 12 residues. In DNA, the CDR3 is TGTGCCAGCAGCGTAGCTCGCTATGGCTACACCTTC. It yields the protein CASSVARYGYTF.

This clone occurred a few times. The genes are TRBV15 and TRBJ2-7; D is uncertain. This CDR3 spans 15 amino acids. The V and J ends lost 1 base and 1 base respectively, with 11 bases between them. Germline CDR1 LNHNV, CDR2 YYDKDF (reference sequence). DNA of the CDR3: TGTGCCACCAGCAGAGGATCGGACGGTTCCTACGAGCAGTACTTC. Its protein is CATSRGSDGSYEQYF.

As DNA, the CDR3 is TGTGCCAGTAGTATGGGATCGGGGGGAGAGTACCAAGAGACCCAGTACTTC. Translating gives CASSMGSGGEYQETQYF. The rearrangement uses TRBV19 and TRBJ2-5; 7 bases fit TRBD2. CDR3 length: 17 residues. V dropped 3 bases and J dropped 0; count of bases not matched to a gene: 10. Germline values: CDR1 LNHDA, CDR2 SQIVND (reference sequence).

The CDR3 nucleotides are TGTGCCAGTAGCTTCGGGACCGCGAACACCGGGGAGCTGTTTTTT. Residues: CASSFGTANTGELFF. The chain carries TRBV19 and TRBJ2-2, with D perhaps being TRBD1 or TRBD2 (5 bases each). The CDR3 covers 15 residues. V lost 6 bases and J lost 0, with 11 bases in between. The germline gives CDR1 LNHDA, CDR2 SQIVND (reference sequence).

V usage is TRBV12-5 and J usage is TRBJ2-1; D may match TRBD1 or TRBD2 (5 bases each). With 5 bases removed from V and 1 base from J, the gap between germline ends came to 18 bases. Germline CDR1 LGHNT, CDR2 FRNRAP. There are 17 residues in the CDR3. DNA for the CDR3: TGTGCTAGTGGTGCAAACTACGGGGCTGAGTCCTACAATGAGCAGTTCTTC. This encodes CASGANYGAESYNEQFF. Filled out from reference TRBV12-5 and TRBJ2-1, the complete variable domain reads DARVTQTPRHKVTEMGQEVTMRCQPILGHNTVFWYRQTMMQGLELLAYFRNRAPLDDSGMPKDRFSAEMPDATLATLKIQPSEPRDSAVYFCASGANYGAESYNEQFFGPGTRLTVL.

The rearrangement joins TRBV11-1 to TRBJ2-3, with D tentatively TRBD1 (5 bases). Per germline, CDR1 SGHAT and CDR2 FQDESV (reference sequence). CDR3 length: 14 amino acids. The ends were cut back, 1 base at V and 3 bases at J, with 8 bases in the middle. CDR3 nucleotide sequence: TGTGCCAGCAGCTTAGGACAGATTACAGATACGCAGTATTTT. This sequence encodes CASSLGQITDTQYF.

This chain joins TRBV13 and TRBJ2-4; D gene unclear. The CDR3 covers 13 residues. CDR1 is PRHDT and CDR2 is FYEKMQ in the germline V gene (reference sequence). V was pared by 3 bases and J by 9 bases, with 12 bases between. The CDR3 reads CASSLQREVIQYF. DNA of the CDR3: TGTGCCAGCAGCTTGCAGCGAGAGGTCATTCAGTACTTC.

CDR3: CASSLDIWGNTIYF. CDR3 bases: TGTGCCAGCAGCTTAGACATCTGGGGAAACACCATATATTTT. The genes are TRBV7-6 and TRBJ1-3; no firm D call. Trimming took 1 base from V and 4 from J, leaving 8 bases between them. The CDR3 has 14 residues. The V gene's germline CDR1 is SGHVS and CDR2 FNYEAQ.

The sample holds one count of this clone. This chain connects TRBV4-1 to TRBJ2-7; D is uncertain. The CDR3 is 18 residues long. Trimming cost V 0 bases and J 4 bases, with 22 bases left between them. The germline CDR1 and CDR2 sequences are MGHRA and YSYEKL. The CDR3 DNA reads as TGCGCCAGCAGCCAAGACGCCTCGAGGTTAGACTCAAGGTACGAGCAGTACTTC. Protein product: CASSQDASRLDSRYEQYF.

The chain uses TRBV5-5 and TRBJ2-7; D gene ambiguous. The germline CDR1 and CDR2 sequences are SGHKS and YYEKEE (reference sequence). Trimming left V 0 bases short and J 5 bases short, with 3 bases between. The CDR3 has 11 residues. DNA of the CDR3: TGTGCCAGCAGCTTGGAGGACGAGCAGTACTTC. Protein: CASSLEDEQYF.

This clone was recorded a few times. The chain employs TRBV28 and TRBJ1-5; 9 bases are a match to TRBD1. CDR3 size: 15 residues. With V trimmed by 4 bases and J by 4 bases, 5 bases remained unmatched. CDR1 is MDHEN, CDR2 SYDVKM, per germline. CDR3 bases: TGTGCCAGCAGTTCGCCCGGGACAGGGAATCAGCCCCAGCATTTT. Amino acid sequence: CASSSPGTGNQPQHF.

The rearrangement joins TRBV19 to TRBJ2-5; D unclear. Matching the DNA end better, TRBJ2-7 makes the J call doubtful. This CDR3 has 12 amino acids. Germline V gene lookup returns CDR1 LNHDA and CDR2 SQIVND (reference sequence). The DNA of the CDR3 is TGTGCCACCTCGACTGGGGCCTACGAGCAGTACTTC. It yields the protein CATSTGAYEQYF.

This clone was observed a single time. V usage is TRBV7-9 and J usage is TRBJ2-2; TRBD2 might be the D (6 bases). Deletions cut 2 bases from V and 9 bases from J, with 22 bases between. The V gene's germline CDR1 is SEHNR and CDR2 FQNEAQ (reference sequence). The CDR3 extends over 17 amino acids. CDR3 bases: TGTGCCAGCAGCTTAAACTCGGGTGGAGGGGAGTCGTGGGAGCTGTTTTTT. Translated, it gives CASSLNSGGGESWELFF.

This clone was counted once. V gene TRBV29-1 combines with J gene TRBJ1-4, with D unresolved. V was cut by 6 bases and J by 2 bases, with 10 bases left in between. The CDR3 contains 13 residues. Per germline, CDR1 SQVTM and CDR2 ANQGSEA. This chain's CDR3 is CSVPRTTNEKLFF. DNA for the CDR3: TGCAGCGTCCCCCGGACTACTAATGAAAAACTGTTTTTT.

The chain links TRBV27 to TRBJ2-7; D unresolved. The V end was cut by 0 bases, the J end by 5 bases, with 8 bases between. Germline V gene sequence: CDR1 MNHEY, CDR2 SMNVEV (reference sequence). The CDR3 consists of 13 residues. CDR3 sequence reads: CASSLSGVNEQYF. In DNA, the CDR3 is TGTGCCAGCAGTTTATCCGGCGTAAACGAGCAGTACTTC.